This TCR beta chain derives from a study of OX40 agonist ivuxolimab in advanced cancers. The data were produced by immunoSEQ multiplex PCR, yet TCRdb's version contains in-frame clones alone and is incomplete. The data show 50,000 to 65,000 clones, approximately 88% seen once. Germline values: CDR1 MNHEY, CDR2 SVGAGI. The CDR3 is 12 amino acids. Deletions cut 11 bases from V and 3 bases from J, with 13 bases between. The material was CD4+ or CD8+ T cells sorted from blood, obtained in a trial of the OX40 agonist ivuxolimab. The chain couples TRBV6-5 to TRBJ2-5; D is unresolved. The sequence was obtained from an adult with an advanced solid tumor such as melanoma, head and neck, liver or kidney cancer. In DNA, the CDR3 is TGTGCCCATCTCCCCTTGGAAGAGACCCAGTACTTC. Translating it yields CAHLPLEETQYF.